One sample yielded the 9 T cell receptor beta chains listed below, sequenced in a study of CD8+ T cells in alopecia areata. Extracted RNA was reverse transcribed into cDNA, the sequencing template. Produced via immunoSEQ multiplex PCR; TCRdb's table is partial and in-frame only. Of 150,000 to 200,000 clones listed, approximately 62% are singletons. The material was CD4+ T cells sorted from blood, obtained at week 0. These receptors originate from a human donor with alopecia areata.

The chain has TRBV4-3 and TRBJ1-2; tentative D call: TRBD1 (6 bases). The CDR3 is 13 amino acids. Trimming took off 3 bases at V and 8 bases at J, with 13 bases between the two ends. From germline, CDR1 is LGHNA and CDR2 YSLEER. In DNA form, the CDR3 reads TGCGCCAGCAGCCATGGACAGACGGGGGGCTACACCTTC. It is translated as CASSHGQTGGYTF.

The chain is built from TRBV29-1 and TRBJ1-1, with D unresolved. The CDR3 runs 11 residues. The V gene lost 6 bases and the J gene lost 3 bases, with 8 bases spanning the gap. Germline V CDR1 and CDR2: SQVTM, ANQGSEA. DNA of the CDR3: TGCAGCGTACGGAAGGACACTGAAGCTTTCTTT. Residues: CSVRKDTEAFF.

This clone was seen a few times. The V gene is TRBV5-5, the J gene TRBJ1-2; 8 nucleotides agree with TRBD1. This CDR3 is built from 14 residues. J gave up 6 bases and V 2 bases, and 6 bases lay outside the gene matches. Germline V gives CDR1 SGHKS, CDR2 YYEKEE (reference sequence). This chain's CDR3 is CASSFSSGGDGYTF. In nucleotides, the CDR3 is TGTGCCAGCAGCTTTTCGTCAGGGGGCGATGGCTACACCTTC.

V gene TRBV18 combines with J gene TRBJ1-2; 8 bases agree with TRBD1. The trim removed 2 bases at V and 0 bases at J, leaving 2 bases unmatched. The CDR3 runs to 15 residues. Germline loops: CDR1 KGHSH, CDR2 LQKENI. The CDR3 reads CASSPGTGSNYGYTF. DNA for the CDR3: TGTGCCAGCTCACCAGGGACAGGTTCTAACTATGGCTACACCTTC. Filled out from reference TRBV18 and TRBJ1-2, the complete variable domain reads NAGVMQNPRHLVRRRGQEARLRCSPMKGHSHVYWYRQLPEEGLKFMVYLQKENIIDESGMPKERFSAEFPKEGPSILRIQQVVRGDSAAYFCASSPGTGSNYGYTFGSGTRLTVV.

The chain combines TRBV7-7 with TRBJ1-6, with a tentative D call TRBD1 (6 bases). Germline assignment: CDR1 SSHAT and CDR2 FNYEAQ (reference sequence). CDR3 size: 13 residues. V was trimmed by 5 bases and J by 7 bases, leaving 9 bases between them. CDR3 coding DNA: TGTGCCAGCAGCACCGACAGGAATTCACCCCTCCACTTT. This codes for CASSTDRNSPLHF. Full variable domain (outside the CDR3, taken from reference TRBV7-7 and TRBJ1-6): GAGVSQSPRYKVTKRGQDVTLRCDPISSHATLYWYQQALGQGPEFLTYFNYEAQPDKSGLPSDRFSAERPEGSISTLTIQRTEQRDSAMYRCASSTDRNSPLHFGNGTRLTVT.

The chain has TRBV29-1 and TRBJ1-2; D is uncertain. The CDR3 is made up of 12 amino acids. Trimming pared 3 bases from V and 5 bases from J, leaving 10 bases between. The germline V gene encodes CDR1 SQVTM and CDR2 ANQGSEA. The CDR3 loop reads CSVDWPVYGYTF. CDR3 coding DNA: TGCAGCGTTGATTGGCCTGTTTATGGCTACACCTTC. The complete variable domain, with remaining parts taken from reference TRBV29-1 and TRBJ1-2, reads SAVISQKPSRDICQRGTSLTIQCQVDSQVTMMFWYRQQPGQSLTLIATANQGSEATYESGFVIDKFPISRPNLTFSTLTVSNMSPEDSSIYLCSVDWPVYGYTFGSGTRLTVV.

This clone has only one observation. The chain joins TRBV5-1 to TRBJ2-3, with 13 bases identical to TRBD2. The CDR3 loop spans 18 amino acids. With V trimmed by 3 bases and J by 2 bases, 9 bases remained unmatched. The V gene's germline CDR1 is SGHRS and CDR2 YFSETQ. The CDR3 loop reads CASSSGLAGATYTDTQYF. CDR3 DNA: TGCGCCAGCAGCTCCGGACTAGCGGGGGCAACTTACACAGATACGCAGTATTTT.

CDR3 DNA: TGTGCCAGCAACGAGGGAGGGAAAGGTTCACCCCTCCACTTT. Translating gives CASNEGGKGSPLHF. This chain connects TRBV13 to TRBJ1-6, with no clear D. CDR3 length equals 14 residues. Trimming stripped 7 bases from V and 9 bases from J, with 16 bases between. Germline CDR1 is PRHDT and CDR2 is FYEKMQ (reference sequence).

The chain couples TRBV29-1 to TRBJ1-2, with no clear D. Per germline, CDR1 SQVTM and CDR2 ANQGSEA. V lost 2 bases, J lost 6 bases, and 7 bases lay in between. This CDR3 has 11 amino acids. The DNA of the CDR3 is TGCAGCGTTGAAACTGGCAATGGCTACACCTTC. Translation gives CSVETGNGYTF. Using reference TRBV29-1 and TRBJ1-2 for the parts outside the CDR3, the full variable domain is SAVISQKPSRDICQRGTSLTIQCQVDSQVTMMFWYRQQPGQSLTLIATANQGSEATYESGFVIDKFPISRPNLTFSTLTVSNMSPEDSSIYLCSVETGNGYTFGSGTRLTVV.